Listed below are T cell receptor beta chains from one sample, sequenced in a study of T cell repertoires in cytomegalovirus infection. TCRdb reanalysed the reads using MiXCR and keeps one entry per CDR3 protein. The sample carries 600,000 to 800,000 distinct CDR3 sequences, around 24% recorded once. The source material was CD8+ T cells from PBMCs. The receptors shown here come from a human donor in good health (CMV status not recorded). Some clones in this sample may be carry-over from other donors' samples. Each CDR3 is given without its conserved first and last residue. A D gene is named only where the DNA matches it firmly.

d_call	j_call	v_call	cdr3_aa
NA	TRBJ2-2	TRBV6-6	ASSYSRQGGTGELF
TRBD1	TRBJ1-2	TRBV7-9	ASSAWDRGKRGYGYT
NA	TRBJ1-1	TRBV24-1	ATSGPYTEAF
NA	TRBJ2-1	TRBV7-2	ASRNLQGSFYNEQF
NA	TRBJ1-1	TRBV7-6	ASSEDGNTEAF
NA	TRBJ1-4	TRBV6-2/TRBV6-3	ASSYRGANEKLF
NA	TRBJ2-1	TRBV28	ASSFEGGAYNEQF
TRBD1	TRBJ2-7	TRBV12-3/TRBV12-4	ASSYPGTGYEQY
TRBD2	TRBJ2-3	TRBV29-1	SVDTSGGREGTYTQY
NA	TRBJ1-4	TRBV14	ASSQAQGIGLTNEKLF
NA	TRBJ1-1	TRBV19	ASMAVNTEAF
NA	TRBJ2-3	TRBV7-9	ASRSLAILTDTQY
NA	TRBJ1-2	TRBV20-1	SARGGTDNYGYT